These 6 T cell receptor beta chains were sequenced from one sample in a study of beta chain features in type 1 diabetes. The investigators reverse transcribed all of the isolated RNA, so they sequenced expressed TCRB transcripts. Produced via immunoSEQ multiplex PCR; TCRdb's table is partial and in-frame only. The table lists about 620,000 clones, 15% to 17% of them singletons, with approximately 0.093% in the top ten. The sequencing input was naive CD4+ T cells from blood. These receptors originate from a man aged 18-30 years in good health.

The rearrangement links TRBV6-4 to TRBJ1-1; 9 positions match TRBD1. Germline loops: CDR1 MRHNA, CDR2 SNTAGT. V gave up 6 bases and J gave up 4 bases; unmatched junction bases: 9. This CDR3 spans 15 amino acids. The CDR3 region is CASRPQTGGFTEAFF. In DNA form, the CDR3 reads TGTGCCAGCAGACCCCAGACAGGGGGTTTCACTGAAGCTTTCTTT.

The sample holds many counts of this clone. The chain joins TRBV10-3 to TRBJ2-1; 9 bases line up with TRBD2. The CDR3 is 18 residues long. After removal of 2 bases from V and 6 bases from J, the junction contained 14 bases not matched to a gene. Germline loops: CDR1 ENHRY, CDR2 SYGVKD. The CDR3 region is CAISEPSVAGANGNEQFF. As DNA, the CDR3 is TGTGCCATCAGTGAGCCCAGTGTAGCGGGAGCAAACGGCAATGAGCAGTTCTTC.

The chain has TRBV27 and TRBJ1-2; no reliable D call. Germline CDR1 MNHEY, CDR2 SMNVEV (reference sequence). The CDR3 has 14 amino acids. The V end lost 7 bases, the J end lost 4 bases, and 16 bases lay between the germline ends. The CDR3 here is CASTNPGTVYGYTF. The CDR3 nucleotides read TGTGCCAGCACCAACCCGGGAACGGTCTATGGCTACACCTTC.

This clone was detected a few times. The rearrangement joins TRBV5-1 to TRBJ2-7; TRBD2 matches at 8 bases. Germline-derived CDR1 and CDR2 are SGHRS and YFSETQ. The V gene end was trimmed by 4 bases and the J gene end by 2 bases; junction bases not matched to a gene: 5. This CDR3 is built from 14 residues. DNA of the CDR3: TGCGCCAGCAGCCCGGATAGCGGGGCCTACGAGCAGTACTTC. Its protein is CASSPDSGAYEQYF.

The rearrangement links TRBV7-2 to TRBJ2-7; 7 nucleotides agree with TRBD1. J lost 1 base, V lost 5 bases, and 8 bases had no gene match. The CDR3 has 15 residues. Looked up from germline, CDR1 is SGHTA and CDR2 is FQGNSA. The chain's CDR3 is CASSMDRIRSYEQYF. The CDR3 DNA reads TGTGCCAGCAGCATGGACAGGATAAGGTCCTACGAGCAGTACTTC. Looking up the rest from reference TRBV7-2 and TRBJ2-7 gives the full variable domain: GAGVSQSPSNKVTEKGKDVELRCDPISGHTALYWYRQSLGQGLEFLIYFQGNSAPDKSGLPSDRFSAERTGGSVSTLTIQRTQQEDSAVYLCASSMDRIRSYEQYFGPGTRLTVT.

This clone was detected a few times. The chain carries TRBV18 and TRBJ1-1, with unresolved D. The germline gives CDR1 KGHSH, CDR2 LQKENI. There are 14 residues in the CDR3. The V end was cut by 6 bases, the J end by 6 bases, with 17 bases between. Here the CDR3 reads CASSNLPDFSEAFF. CDR3 coding DNA: TGTGCCAGCTCTAACCTTCCGGATTTCTCTGAAGCTTTCTTT.